This T cell receptor beta chain appears in the sequencing data of a study of T cells expressing NK-cell markers. This CDR3 spans 13 amino acids. The germline V gene encodes CDR1 DFQATT and CDR2 SNEGSKA (reference sequence). Using the 5' RACE reads, TCRdb records one entry per CDR3 protein without DNA. Its table records 400,000 to 450,000 distinct CDR3 sequences. This chain joins TRBV20-1 and TRBJ2-1; lacking DNA, the TRBD1 call made by TCRdb goes unchecked. The receptor was isolated from a woman aged 18 to 75 in good health. Sequenced input: blood T cells: a sorted CD56 or NKG2C T cell subset, CD4+ or CD8+ T cells, or bulk PBMC T cells (not recorded which). This CDR3 is CSARSGAINEQFF.